The source of this TCR beta chain is a study of cytomegalovirus exposure and HLA in healthy donors. Findings and limits, study-wide: The investigators catalogued 150 to 200 TCR beta chains as cytomegalovirus-associated.

The CDR3 loop spans 16 amino acids. CDR1 and CDR2 from the germline V gene are SEHNR and FQNEAQ (reference sequence). The study ran its PCR with 60 Vbeta and 13 Jbeta primers. TCRdb's copy holds only in-frame clones and misses some; the assay was immunoSEQ multiplex PCR. The sample holds roughly 90,000 clones, around 82% seen once. Details on this clone: The antigen remains undetermined. A junction end diverges from the germline sequence, so it may reflect a read error.

The TCR comes from a man aged 25-45 years in good health and CMV-seropositive. Sample: PBMCs. V and J are TRBV7-9 and TRBJ2-3, with a tentative D call TRBD1 (5 bases). CDR3: CSSRPQGTPSTDTQYF. CDR3 nucleotides: TGTTCCAGCAGGCCCCAGGGCACTCCTAGCACAGATACGCAGTATTTT.